This TCR beta chain stems from a study of Ad26.COV2.S vaccination and SARS-CoV-2 variants. The method was immunoSEQ multiplex PCR; TCRdb's version includes in-frame clones alone and lacks a portion of them. The data show around 320,000 clones, over 75% seen once. Germline CDR1 reads MNHEY; CDR2 reads SVGEGT. V lost 6 bases, J lost 1 base, and 14 bases lay in between. This CDR3 is built from 15 residues. Study-level results: Breadth of non-spike TCRs did not differ between vaccinees and placebo recipients.

About this clone itself: What it binds is not known.

Treatment reported: some 20 received Ad26.COV2.S at low or high dose, single or two shots; about 5 received placebo; per-sample allocation not given. Samples analyzed were those drawn on day 63 after the first vaccine or placebo injection. The sample was peripheral blood, taken in a trial of Ad26.COV2.S vaccine versus placebo. The V call is TRBV6-2 or TRBV6-3, the J call TRBJ2-3; D possibly corresponds to TRBD2 (5 bases). The source is a person aged 18-65 years who received the Ad26.COV2.S COVID-19 vaccine or a placebo. The CDR3 loop reads CASSSPGGRTDTQYF. CDR3 in DNA: TGTGCCAGCAGCTCTCCGGGCGGGCGCACAGATACGCAGTATTTT.